One T cell receptor (beta chain) is described in this entry. The antigen is unknown. The sample comes from a study of T cell repertoires in cytomegalovirus infection. Overall study findings and caveats: Frequencies of public TCR beta families were cumulated, and this identified carriers of CMV plus the relevant HLA.

Trimming stripped 8 bases from V and 5 bases from J, with 10 bases between. This CDR3 region has 11 residues. The germline CDR1 and CDR2 sequences are WSHSY and SAAADI. A single record per CDR3 protein comes from TCRdb applying MiXCR to the reads. The data hold a few hundred thousand distinct CDR3 sequences, with 40% observed a single time. The chain joins TRBV10-2 to TRBJ2-7; D is uncertain. The sequence came from a human donor in good health (CMV status not recorded). Some clones in this sample may be carry-over from other donors' samples. The material sequenced was cultured PBMCs, taken from culture after CMV antigen stimulation. The CDR3 sequence: CASRLRDEQYF. The CDR3 nucleotides are TGCGCCAGCCGCCTCCGGGACGAGCAGTACTTC.